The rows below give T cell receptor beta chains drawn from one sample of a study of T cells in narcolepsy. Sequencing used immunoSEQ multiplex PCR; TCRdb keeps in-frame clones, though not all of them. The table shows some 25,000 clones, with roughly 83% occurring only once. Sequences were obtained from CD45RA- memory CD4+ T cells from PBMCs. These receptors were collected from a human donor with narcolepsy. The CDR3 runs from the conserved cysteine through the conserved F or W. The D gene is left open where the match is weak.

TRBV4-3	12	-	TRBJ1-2	CASSQDGRGYTF	TGCGCCAGCAGCCAAGATGGCCGGGGCTACACCTTC
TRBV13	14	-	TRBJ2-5	CASSLGVGTETQYF	TGTGCCAGCAGCTTAGGTGTGGGGACAGAGACCCAGTACTTC
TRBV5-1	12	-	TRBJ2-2	CASSRTRLELFF	TGCGCCAGCAGCAGGACCCGGTTGGAGCTGTTTTTT
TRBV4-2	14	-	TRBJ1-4	CASSQTVTNEKLFF	TGTGCCAGCAGCCAGACAGTCACTAATGAAAAACTGTTTTTT
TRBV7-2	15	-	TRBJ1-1	CASSGATGWNTEAFF	TGTGCCAGCAGCGGGGCGACAGGCTGGAACACTGAAGCTTTCTTT
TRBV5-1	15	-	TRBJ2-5	CATVRDGGIGETQYF	TGCGCCACTGTCCGGGACGGCGGAATTGGAGAGACCCAGTACTTC
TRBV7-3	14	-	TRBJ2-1	CASSLTSFSNEQFF	TGTGCCAGCAGTCTTACTTCCTTCTCCAATGAGCAGTTCTTC
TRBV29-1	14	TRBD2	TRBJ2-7	CSVGRLAGTYEQYF	TGCAGCGTTGGTAGGCTAGCGGGTACCTACGAGCAGTACTTC
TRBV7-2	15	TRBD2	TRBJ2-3	CASSFVAGAGDTQYF	TGTGCCAGCAGCTTTGTAGCGGGAGCTGGAGATACGCAGTATTTT
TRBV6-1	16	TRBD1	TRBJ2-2	CASSVRTGSDTGELFF	TGTGCCAGCAGTGTTCGGACAGGGTCGGACACCGGGGAGCTGTTTTTT